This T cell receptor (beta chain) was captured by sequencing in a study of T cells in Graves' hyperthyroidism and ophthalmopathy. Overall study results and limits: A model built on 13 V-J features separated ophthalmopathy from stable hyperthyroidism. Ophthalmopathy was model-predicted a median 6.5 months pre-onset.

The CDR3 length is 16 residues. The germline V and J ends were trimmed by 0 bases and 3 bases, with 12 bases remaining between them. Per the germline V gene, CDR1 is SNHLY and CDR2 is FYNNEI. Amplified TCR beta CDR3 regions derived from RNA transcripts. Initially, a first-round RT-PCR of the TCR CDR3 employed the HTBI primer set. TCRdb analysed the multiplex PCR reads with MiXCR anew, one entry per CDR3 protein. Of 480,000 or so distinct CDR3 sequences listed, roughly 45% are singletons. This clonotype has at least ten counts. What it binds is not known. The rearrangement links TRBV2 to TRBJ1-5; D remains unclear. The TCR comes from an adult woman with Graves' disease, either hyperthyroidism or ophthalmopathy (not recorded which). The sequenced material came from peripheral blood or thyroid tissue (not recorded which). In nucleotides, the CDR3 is TGTGCCAGCAGTGAAGCGCTTCTGGGGAACAATCAGCCCCAGCATTTT. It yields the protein CASSEALLGNNQPQHF.